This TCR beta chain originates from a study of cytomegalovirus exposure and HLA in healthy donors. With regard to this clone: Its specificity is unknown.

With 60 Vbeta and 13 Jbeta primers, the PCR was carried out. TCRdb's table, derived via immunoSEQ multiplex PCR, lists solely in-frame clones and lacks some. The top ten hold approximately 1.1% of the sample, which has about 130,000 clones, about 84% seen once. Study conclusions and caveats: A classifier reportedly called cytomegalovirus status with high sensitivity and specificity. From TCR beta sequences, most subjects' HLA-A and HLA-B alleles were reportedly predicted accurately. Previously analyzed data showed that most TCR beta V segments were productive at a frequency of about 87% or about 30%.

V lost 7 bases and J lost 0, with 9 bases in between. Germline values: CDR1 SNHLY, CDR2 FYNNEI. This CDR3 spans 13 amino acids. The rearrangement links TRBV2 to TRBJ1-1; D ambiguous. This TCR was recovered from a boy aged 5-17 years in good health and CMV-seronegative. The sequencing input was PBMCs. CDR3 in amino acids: CASIGRMNTEAFF. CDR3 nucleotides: TGTGCCAGCATTGGGCGTATGAACACTGAAGCTTTCTTT.